The present TCR beta chain was sequenced within a study of beta chain features in type 1 diabetes. This CDR3 region has 15 residues. The germline V gene encodes CDR1 LNHNV and CDR2 YYDKDF (reference sequence). The V and J ends lost 0 bases and 5 bases respectively, with 14 bases between them. Heparinised blood was drawn once per donor, averaging roughly 120 mL. The study reverse transcribed the entire isolated RNA, so it sequenced expressed TCRB transcripts. The assay was immunoSEQ multiplex PCR, and TCRdb's table has in-frame clones only and misses some. The repertoire holds about 620,000 clones, with around a sixth as singletons. This clone was recorded a few times.

The sequencing sample was made of naive CD4+ T cells from blood. The rearrangement joins TRBV15 to TRBJ2-7; TRBD1 is a possible D gene (5 bases). This sequence was found in a man between 18 and 35 years old in good health. The CDR3 reads CATSRDYGRANEQYF. DNA of the CDR3: TGTGCCACCAGCAGAGATTATGGCAGGGCCAACGAGCAGTACTTC.